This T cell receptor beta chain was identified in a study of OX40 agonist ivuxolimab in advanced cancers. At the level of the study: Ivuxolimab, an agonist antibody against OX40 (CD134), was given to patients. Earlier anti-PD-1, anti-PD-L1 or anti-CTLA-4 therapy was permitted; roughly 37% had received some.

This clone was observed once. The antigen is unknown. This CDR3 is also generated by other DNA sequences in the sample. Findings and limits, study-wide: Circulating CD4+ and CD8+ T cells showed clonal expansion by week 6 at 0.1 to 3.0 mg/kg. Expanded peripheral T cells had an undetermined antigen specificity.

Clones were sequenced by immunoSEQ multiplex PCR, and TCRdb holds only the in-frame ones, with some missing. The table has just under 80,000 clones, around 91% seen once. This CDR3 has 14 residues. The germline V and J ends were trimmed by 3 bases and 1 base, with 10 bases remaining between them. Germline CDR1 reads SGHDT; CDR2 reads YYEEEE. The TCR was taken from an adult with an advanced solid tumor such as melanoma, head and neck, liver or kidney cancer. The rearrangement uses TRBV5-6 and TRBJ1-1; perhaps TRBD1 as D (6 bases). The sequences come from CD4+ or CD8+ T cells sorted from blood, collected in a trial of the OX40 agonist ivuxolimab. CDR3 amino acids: CASSSVGGNTEAFF. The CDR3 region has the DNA TGTGCCAGCAGCTCGGTAGGGGGGAACACTGAAGCTTTCTTT.